This T cell receptor beta chain came from a study of T cell responses to AZD1222 COVID-19 vaccine. Study conclusions and caveats: Donors, mostly white British, included more females; clonal diversity was possibly underestimated. Receipt of two AZD1222 doses was followed by a rise in Spike-specific TCR breadth and depth. Baseline testing showed seropositivity in only six AZD1222 recipients.

Generated by immunoSEQ multiplex PCR, the TCRdb table keeps only in-frame clones and is missing some. The sample lists about 88,000 clones; 90% were seen once. Between the trimmed V and J ends, which lost 0 bases and 9 bases, there was a span of 12 bases. Germline CDR1 is SGHTA and CDR2 is FQGNSA. This CDR3 comprises 14 residues. As for this clone: What it binds is unknown.

This chain links TRBV7-2 with TRBJ1-5; a weak D match, TRBD1 (5 bases). This TCR came from an adult who received the AZD1222 COVID-19 vaccine. This specimen was peripheral blood, taken 28 days after the second AZD1222 dose. The CDR3 DNA reads as TGTGCCAGCAGCTTAGCCCGGGGCCTATCGCCCCAGCATTTT. Protein product: CASSLARGLSPQHF.